Listed below are T cell receptor beta chains from one sample, sequenced in a study of blood T cell repertoires in COVID-19. Generated by immunoSEQ multiplex PCR, the TCRdb table keeps only in-frame clones and is missing some. This sample carries under 250,000 clones, under 90% of them seen once, and the ten largest clones take around 4%. Material: PBMCs or T cells enriched from blood (not recorded which). The receptors here all came from a woman aged 30 to 39 with acute COVID-19. Both conserved end residues are part of each CDR3. Each record gives: D gene, J gene, clone size, V gene, CDR3 DNA, CDR3 protein. A D gene is named only where the DNA matches it firmly. Rows may omit the clone size; those that give it use once, few, many or a size class.

d_call: NA; j_call: TRBJ1-2; clone_size: NA; v_call: TRBV29-1; cdr3_nt: TGCAGCGTTGAAGGACAGCAGTATGGCTACACCTTC; cdr3_aa: CSVEGQQYGYTF
d_call: TRBD1; j_call: TRBJ1-5; clone_size: once; v_call: TRBV5-4; cdr3_nt: TGTGCCAGCAGCCCACAGGGGAGCAATCAGCCCCAGCATTTT; cdr3_aa: CASSPQGSNQPQHF
d_call: TRBD1; j_call: TRBJ2-1; clone_size: NA; v_call: TRBV19; cdr3_nt: TGTGCCAGTAGTAGGACAGGGAGAAGTAGCGATGAGCAGTTCTTC; cdr3_aa: CASSRTGRSSDEQFF
d_call: NA; j_call: TRBJ2-3; clone_size: NA; v_call: TRBV19; cdr3_nt: TGTGCCAGTAGTATGGGCCCCTCCACAGATACGCAGTATTTT; cdr3_aa: CASSMGPSTDTQYF
d_call: TRBD1; j_call: TRBJ1-6; clone_size: NA; v_call: TRBV5-5; cdr3_nt: TGTGCCAGCAGCTTGGGGGACAGGTATAATTCACCCCTCCACTTT; cdr3_aa: CASSLGDRYNSPLHF
d_call: NA; j_call: TRBJ1-5; clone_size: NA; v_call: TRBV18; cdr3_nt: TGTGCCAGCTCAATCTCGGTTGGCAATCAGCCCCAGCATTTT; cdr3_aa: CASSISVGNQPQHF
d_call: TRBD1; j_call: TRBJ1-3; clone_size: once; v_call: TRBV9; cdr3_nt: TGTGCCAGCAGCGTAAGTGGCAGGGGGTCTGGAAACACCATATATTTT; cdr3_aa: CASSVSGRGSGNTIYF
d_call: TRBD1; j_call: TRBJ2-2; clone_size: NA; v_call: TRBV6-4; cdr3_nt: TGTGCCAGCAGGGCGGGGACAGGGATCCCCGGGGAGCTGTTTTTT; cdr3_aa: CASRAGTGIPGELFF
d_call: NA; j_call: TRBJ1-4; clone_size: once; v_call: TRBV19; cdr3_nt: TGTGCCAGTAGTCCAATCAACAGAGCAACTAATGAAAAACTGTTTTTT; cdr3_aa: CASSPINRATNEKLFF
d_call: NA; j_call: TRBJ2-1; clone_size: once; v_call: TRBV3-1/TRBV3-2; cdr3_nt: TGTGCCAGCAGCCAAGTTTCTTCGAAGCCCAGGGAGCAGTTCTTC; cdr3_aa: CASSQVSSKPREQFF
d_call: NA; j_call: TRBJ1-6; clone_size: NA; v_call: TRBV5-1; cdr3_nt: TGCGCCAGCAGCTTGGCCGGGGAGGGTCTAGGTAATTCACCCCTCCACTTT; cdr3_aa: CASSLAGEGLGNSPLHF
d_call: TRBD1; j_call: TRBJ1-2; clone_size: NA; v_call: TRBV19; cdr3_nt: TGTGCCAGTAGTGACCGGGACAGGGGAAACTATGGCTACACCTTC; cdr3_aa: CASSDRDRGNYGYTF
d_call: NA; j_call: TRBJ1-6; clone_size: once; v_call: TRBV7-8; cdr3_nt: TGTGCCAGCAGCTTAGACGTAGGGAGTAATTCACCCCTCCACTTT; cdr3_aa: CASSLDVGSNSPLHF
d_call: NA; j_call: TRBJ2-2; clone_size: NA; v_call: TRBV10-1; cdr3_nt: TGCGCCAGCAGTGATCCGGGGGGCGGTAAATTCGGGGAGCTGTTTTTT; cdr3_aa: CASSDPGGGKFGELFF
d_call: NA; j_call: TRBJ1-1; clone_size: NA; v_call: TRBV15; cdr3_nt: TGTGCCACCAGCAGAGATCTGGAAGGGGGAAGAACTGAAGCTTTCTTT; cdr3_aa: CATSRDLEGGRTEAFF
d_call: TRBD2; j_call: TRBJ2-7; clone_size: once; v_call: TRBV19; cdr3_nt: TGTGCCAGTAGTGACCTAGCAGCGGGGAACTCCTACGAGCAGTACTTC; cdr3_aa: CASSDLAAGNSYEQYF
d_call: NA; j_call: TRBJ2-7; clone_size: NA; v_call: TRBV19; cdr3_nt: TGTGCCAGTAGATCGACAGGTGGCGAGCAGTACTTC; cdr3_aa: CASRSTGGEQYF
d_call: NA; j_call: TRBJ2-1; clone_size: NA; v_call: TRBV9; cdr3_nt: TGTGCCAGCAGCGTAATAGGGGGCAATGAGCAGTTCTTC; cdr3_aa: CASSVIGGNEQFF
d_call: NA; j_call: TRBJ1-5; clone_size: NA; v_call: TRBV9; cdr3_nt: TGTGCCAGCAGCGTCAATGATCAGCCCCAGCATTTT; cdr3_aa: CASSVNDQPQHF
d_call: TRBD1; j_call: TRBJ2-7; clone_size: NA; v_call: TRBV7-2; cdr3_nt: TGTGCCAGCAGCTTAGTTTGGGGACAGGGTATCCACGAGCAGTACTTC; cdr3_aa: CASSLVWGQGIHEQYF
d_call: NA; j_call: TRBJ1-1; clone_size: NA; v_call: TRBV28; cdr3_nt: TGTGCCAGCAGTTTCGGTGAAGCTTTCTTT; cdr3_aa: CASSFGEAFF
d_call: NA; j_call: TRBJ1-1; clone_size: NA; v_call: TRBV5-1; cdr3_nt: TGCGCCAGCAGCTTGAACACACAGAACACTGAAGCTTTCTTT; cdr3_aa: CASSLNTQNTEAFF
d_call: NA; j_call: TRBJ2-7; clone_size: NA; v_call: TRBV21-1; cdr3_nt: TGTGCCAGCCTTCCCTCGCCCGGGACTGATTCCTATGACTACGAGCAGTACTTC; cdr3_aa: CASLPSPGTDSYDYEQYF
d_call: TRBD2; j_call: TRBJ2-2; clone_size: NA; v_call: TRBV2; cdr3_nt: TGTGCCAGCAGTCCACTAGCGGGGGTAACCGGGGAGCTGTTTTTT; cdr3_aa: CASSPLAGVTGELFF
d_call: NA; j_call: TRBJ2-5; clone_size: NA; v_call: TRBV2; cdr3_nt: TGTGCCAGCACCAGGGACTTCGGGGAGACCCAGTACTTC; cdr3_aa: CASTRDFGETQYF
d_call: NA; j_call: TRBJ2-2; clone_size: NA; v_call: TRBV6-5; cdr3_nt: TGTGCCAGCACCTTAACAGAGAACACCGGGGAGCTGTTTTTT; cdr3_aa: CASTLTENTGELFF
d_call: NA; j_call: TRBJ1-5; clone_size: once; v_call: TRBV30; cdr3_nt: TGTGCCTGGAGTGTACTTTCGACAGCTGGGCAGCCCCAGCATTTT; cdr3_aa: CAWSVLSTAGQPQHF